The 16 T cell receptor beta chains below all came from one sample that was sequenced in a study of blood T cell repertoires in COVID-19. Clones were read by immunoSEQ multiplex PCR, and TCRdb kept only the in-frame ones, dropping some. The table lists around 200,000 clones, 80% to 90% of them singletons. Sequences were obtained from peripheral blood. These receptors all stem from an older man with active or convalescent COVID-19.

The rearrangement links TRBV4-2 to TRBJ1-5, with unresolved D. The CDR3 extends over 15 amino acids. CDR1 LGHNA and CDR2 YNFKEQ come from the germline V gene. Trimming stripped 0 bases from V and 6 bases from J, with 12 bases between. The DNA for the CDR3 is TGTGCCAGCAGCCAAGACGGGAGGCCGAGTCAGCCCCAGCATTTT. Translation gives CASSQDGRPSQPQHF.

The chain is built from TRBV2 and TRBJ1-4; no reliable D call. CDR1 SNHLY and CDR2 FYNNEI come from the germline V gene. Trimming left V 8 bases short and J 8 bases short, with 15 bases between. This CDR3 is 13 amino acids long. DNA for the CDR3: TGTGCCAGCTTGAGGGTTATCAGGGAAAAACTGTTTTTT. This gives the protein CASLRVIREKLFF.

The V and J genes are TRBV10-3 and TRBJ1-1; D is possibly TRBD1 (5 bases). CDR1 is ENHRY and CDR2 is SYGVKD in the germline V gene. CDR3 length equals 15 residues. Trimming cost V 0 bases and J 1 base, with 9 bases left between them. The CDR3 protein is CAISESGQANTEAFF. Here the CDR3 DNA reads TGTGCCATCAGTGAGTCGGGGCAGGCGAACACTGAAGCTTTCTTT.

This clone was seen a few times. This chain connects TRBV29-1 to TRBJ2-3; 7 nucleotides align to TRBD1. From germline, CDR1 is SQVTM and CDR2 ANQGSEA. The length of the CDR3 is 14 residues. With V trimmed by 7 bases and J by 3 bases, 10 bases remained unmatched. This CDR3 is CSGNSQGRTDTQYF. CDR3 nucleotides: TGCAGCGGCAACTCACAGGGGCGGACAGATACGCAGTATTTT.

The V call is TRBV5-6, the J call TRBJ1-5; no definite D call. The V end lost 0 bases, the J end lost 6 bases, and 13 bases lay between the germline ends. This CDR3 is 15 amino acids long. CDR1 is SGHDT and CDR2 is YYEEEE in the germline V gene. The CDR3 DNA sequence: TGTGCCAGCAGCTTGGGCAGTATCGTCAGTCAGCCCCAGCATTTT. Amino acid sequence: CASSLGSIVSQPQHF.

V usage is TRBV15 and J usage is TRBJ2-1; possible D gene TRBD2, 6 bases. This CDR3 comprises 15 residues. The germline V gene encodes CDR1 LNHNV and CDR2 YYDKDF (reference sequence). The V end lost 5 bases, the J end lost 3 bases, and 14 bases lay between the germline ends. The CDR3 DNA sequence: TGTGCCACCAGCGTCGGTAGCGGATACTACAATGAGCAGTTCTTC. It codes for CATSVGSGYYNEQFF.

In this sample, this clone turned up a few times. The sample holds other DNA sequences that translate to the same CDR3. V and J are TRBV6-4 and TRBJ1-5; 11 nucleotides match TRBD1. V lost 6 bases to trimming and J lost 4 bases; unmatched junction nucleotides: 5. CDR1 is MRHNA, CDR2 SNTAGT, per germline. This CDR3 has 15 amino acids. The CDR3 coding sequence is TGTGCCAGCAGCCCCGGGACAGGGGGAAATCAGCCCCAGCATTTT. Its protein product is CASSPGTGGNQPQHF.

The rearrangement joins TRBV14 to TRBJ2-1; D uncertain. CDR3 length: 13 residues. The V and J ends lost 1 base and 4 bases respectively, with 5 bases between them. CDR1 and CDR2 from the germline V gene are SGHDN and FVKESK. Here the CDR3 reads CASSQGVYNEQFF. CDR3 nucleotide sequence: TGTGCCAGCAGCCAAGGAGTTTACAATGAGCAGTTCTTC.

The chain has TRBV5-1 and TRBJ1-2; D remains unclear. V shed 4 bases and J shed 0 bases, with 4 bases lying between them. Germline values: CDR1 SGHRS, CDR2 YFSETQ. The CDR3 runs to 12 residues. This CDR3 reads CASSLANYGYTF. CDR3 sequence (DNA): TGCGCCAGCAGCCTCGCTAACTATGGCTACACCTTC.

The chain carries TRBV11-2 and TRBJ2-3; 11 positions agree with TRBD2. The CDR3 contains 16 residues. V lost 1 base and J lost 4; bases outside the gene matches: 4. Germline values: CDR1 SGHAT, CDR2 FQNNGV. The CDR3 region has the DNA TGTGCCAGCAGCTTAGCCCTAGCGGGAGGTGCAGATACGCAGTATTTT. This translates into CASSLALAGGADTQYF.

The V call is TRBV24-1, the J call TRBJ2-1, with 7 bases fitting TRBD2. The CDR3 is 13 residues long. J gave up 4 bases and V 8 bases, and 4 bases lay outside the gene matches. Germline loops: CDR1 KGHDR, CDR2 SFDVKD. The CDR3 loop reads CATKARGYNEQFF. DNA of the CDR3: TGTGCCACCAAGGCGCGGGGGTACAATGAGCAGTTCTTC.

The chain recombines TRBV5-1 with TRBJ1-2; perhaps TRBD1 as D (6 bases). Germline V lookup: CDR1 SGHRS, CDR2 YFSETQ. The CDR3 contains 15 residues. The V and J ends lost 0 bases and 2 bases respectively, with 11 bases between them. CDR3: CASSLGGGPNYGYTF. The CDR3 nucleotides are TGCGCCAGCAGCTTGGGTGGGGGCCCGAACTATGGCTACACCTTC.

The rearrangement links TRBV28 to TRBJ2-7; TRBD2 might be the D (5 bases). Trimming cost V 7 bases and J 2 bases, with 12 bases left between them. The CDR3 loop spans 13 amino acids. Germline V gene sequence: CDR1 MDHEN, CDR2 SYDVKM. CDR3 amino acids: CASTLGGPYEQYF. The CDR3 DNA is TGTGCCAGCACACTAGGCGGGCCCTACGAGCAGTACTTC.

Here the CDR3 DNA reads TGTGCCAGCTCACCTCAGACGGCGGATAATTCACCCCTCCACTTT. Translating gives CASSPQTADNSPLHF. The chain joins TRBV18 to TRBJ1-6; D gene uncertain. V was shortened by 3 bases and J by 5 bases, with 11 bases between the two germline ends. There are 15 residues in the CDR3. Per germline, CDR1 KGHSH and CDR2 LQKENI.

V and J are TRBV19 and TRBJ1-1, with 12 nucleotides matching TRBD1. This CDR3 contains 17 residues. V dropped 5 bases and J dropped 4; count of bases not matched to a gene: 11. Germline V gene lookup returns CDR1 LNHDA and CDR2 SQIVND (reference sequence). CDR3 protein: CASSLHGQGQGATEAFF. The DNA of the CDR3 is TGTGCCAGTAGTCTCCACGGACAGGGACAGGGGGCCACTGAAGCTTTCTTT.

The V and J genes are TRBV10-2 and TRBJ1-2; the D gene is possibly TRBD1 (6 bases). Trimming pared 3 bases from V and 6 bases from J, leaving 11 bases between. Per the germline V gene, CDR1 is WSHSY and CDR2 is SAAADI. This CDR3 is 13 amino acids long. CDR3 in amino acids: CASSDLAGDGYTF. CDR3 bases: TGCGCCAGCAGTGACTTGGCAGGGGATGGCTACACCTTC.